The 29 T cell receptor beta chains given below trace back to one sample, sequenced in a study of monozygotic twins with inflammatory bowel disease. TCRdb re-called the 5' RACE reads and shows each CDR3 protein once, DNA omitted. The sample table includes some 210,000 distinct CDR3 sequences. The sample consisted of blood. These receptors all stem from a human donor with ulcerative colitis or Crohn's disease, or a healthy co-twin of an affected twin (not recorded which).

The CDR3 loop is CSARTDPSPLHF. The J gene is TRBJ1-6, the V gene TRBV20-1. The germline V gene encodes CDR1 DFQATT and CDR2 SNEGSKA (reference sequence). This CDR3 spans 12 amino acids.

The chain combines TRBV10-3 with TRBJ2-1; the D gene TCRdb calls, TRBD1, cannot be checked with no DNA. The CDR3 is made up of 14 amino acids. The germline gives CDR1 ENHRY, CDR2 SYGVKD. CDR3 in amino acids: CAAAQGANYNEQFF.

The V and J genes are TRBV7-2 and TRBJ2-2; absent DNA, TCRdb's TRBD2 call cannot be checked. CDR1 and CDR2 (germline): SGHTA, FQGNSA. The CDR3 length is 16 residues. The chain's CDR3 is CASSFWLAGGPGELFF.

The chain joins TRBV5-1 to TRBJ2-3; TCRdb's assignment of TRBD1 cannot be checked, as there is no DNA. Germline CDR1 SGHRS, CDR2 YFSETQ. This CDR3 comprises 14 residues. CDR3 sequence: CASRQGQNTDTQYF.

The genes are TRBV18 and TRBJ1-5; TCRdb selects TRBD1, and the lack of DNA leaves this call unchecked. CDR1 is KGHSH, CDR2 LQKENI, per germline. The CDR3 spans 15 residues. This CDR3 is CASSLGQGLPQPQHF.

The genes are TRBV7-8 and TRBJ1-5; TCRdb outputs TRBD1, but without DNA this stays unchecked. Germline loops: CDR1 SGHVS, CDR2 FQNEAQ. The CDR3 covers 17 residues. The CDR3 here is CASRGGDRGLKNQPQHF. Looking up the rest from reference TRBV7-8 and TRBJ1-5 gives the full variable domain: GAGVSQSPRYKVAKRGQDVALRCDPISGHVSLFWYQQALGQGPEFLTYFQNEAQLDKSGLPSDRFFAERPEGSVSTLKIQRTQQEDSAVYLCASRGGDRGLKNQPQHFGDGTRLSIL.

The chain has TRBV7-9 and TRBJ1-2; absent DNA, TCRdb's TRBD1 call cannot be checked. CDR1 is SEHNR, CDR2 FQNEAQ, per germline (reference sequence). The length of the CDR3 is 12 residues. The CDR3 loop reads CAPGTTTNGYTF. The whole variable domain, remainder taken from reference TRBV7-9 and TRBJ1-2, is DTGVSQNPRHKITKRGQNVTFRCDPISEHNRLYWYRQTLGQGPEFLTYFQNEAQLEKSRLLSDRFSAERPKGSFSTLEIQRTEQGDSAMYLCAPGTTTNGYTFGSGTRLTVV.

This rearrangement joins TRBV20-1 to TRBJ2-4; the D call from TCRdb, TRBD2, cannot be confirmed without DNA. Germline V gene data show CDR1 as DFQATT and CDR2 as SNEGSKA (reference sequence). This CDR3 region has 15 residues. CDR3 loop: CSARDSAGRADIQYF.

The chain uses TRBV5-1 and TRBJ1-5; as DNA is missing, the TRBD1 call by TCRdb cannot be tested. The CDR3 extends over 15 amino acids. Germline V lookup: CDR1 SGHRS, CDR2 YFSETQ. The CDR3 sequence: CASSLGTTGSEPQHF.

The CDR3 here is CASSPRTGTNTGELFF. This chain joins TRBV7-6 and TRBJ2-2; the TCRdb call, TRBD1, lacks DNA for checking. CDR1 SGHVS and CDR2 FNYEAQ come from the germline V gene. The CDR3 totals 16 residues.

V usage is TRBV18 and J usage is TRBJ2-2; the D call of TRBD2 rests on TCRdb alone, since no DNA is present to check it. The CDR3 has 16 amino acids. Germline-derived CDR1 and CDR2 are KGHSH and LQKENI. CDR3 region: CASSPSGLLSTGELFF.

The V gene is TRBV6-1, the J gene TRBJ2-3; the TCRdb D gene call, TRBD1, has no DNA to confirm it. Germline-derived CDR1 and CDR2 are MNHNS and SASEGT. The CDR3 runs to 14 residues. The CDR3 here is CASSRDLEADTQYF.

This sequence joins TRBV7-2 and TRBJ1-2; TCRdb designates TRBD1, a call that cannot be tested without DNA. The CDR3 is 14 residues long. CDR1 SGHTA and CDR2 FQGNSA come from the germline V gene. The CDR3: CASSPVGGNYGYTF.

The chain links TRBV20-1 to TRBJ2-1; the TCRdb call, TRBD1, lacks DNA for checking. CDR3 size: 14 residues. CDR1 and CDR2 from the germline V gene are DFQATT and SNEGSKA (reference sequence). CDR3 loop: CSARQGPSYNEQFF.

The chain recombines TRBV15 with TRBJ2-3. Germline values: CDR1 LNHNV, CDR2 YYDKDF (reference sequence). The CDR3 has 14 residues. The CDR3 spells CATSRSLASDTQYF.

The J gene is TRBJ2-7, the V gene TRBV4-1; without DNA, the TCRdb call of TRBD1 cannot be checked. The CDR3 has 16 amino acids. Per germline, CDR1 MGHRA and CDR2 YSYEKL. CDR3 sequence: CASSQVRVGDLREQYF.

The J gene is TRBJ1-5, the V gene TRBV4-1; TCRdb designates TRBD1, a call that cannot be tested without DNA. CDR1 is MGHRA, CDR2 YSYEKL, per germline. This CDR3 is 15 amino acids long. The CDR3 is CASSQAGGLNQPQHF.

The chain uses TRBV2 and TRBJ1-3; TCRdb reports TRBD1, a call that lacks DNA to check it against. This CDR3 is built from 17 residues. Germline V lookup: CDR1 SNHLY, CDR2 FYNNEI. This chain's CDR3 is CASTSQVAGASGNTIYF.

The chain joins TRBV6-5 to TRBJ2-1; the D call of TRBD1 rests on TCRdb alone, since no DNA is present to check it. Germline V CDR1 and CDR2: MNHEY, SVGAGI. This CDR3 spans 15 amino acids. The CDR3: CASSYDGTPLSEQFF.

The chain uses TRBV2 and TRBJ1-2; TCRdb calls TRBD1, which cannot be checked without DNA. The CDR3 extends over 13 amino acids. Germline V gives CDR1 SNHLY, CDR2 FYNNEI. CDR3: CASRPGQGYGYTF.

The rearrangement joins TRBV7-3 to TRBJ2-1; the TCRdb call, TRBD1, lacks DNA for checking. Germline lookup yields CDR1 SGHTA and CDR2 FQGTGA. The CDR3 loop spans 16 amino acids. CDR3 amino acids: CASSLTGGVRPNEQFF.

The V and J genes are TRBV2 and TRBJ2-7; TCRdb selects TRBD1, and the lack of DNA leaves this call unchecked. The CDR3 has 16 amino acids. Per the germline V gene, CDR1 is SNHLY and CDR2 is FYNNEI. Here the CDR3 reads CASSGAPGTAPTKQYF.

The CDR3 sequence: CASSLEGTGGGTEAFF. This chain joins TRBV13 and TRBJ1-1; TCRdb indicates TRBD1, and absent DNA this call remains unverified. Germline V gene data show CDR1 as PRHDT and CDR2 as FYEKMQ (reference sequence). The length of the CDR3 is 16 residues.

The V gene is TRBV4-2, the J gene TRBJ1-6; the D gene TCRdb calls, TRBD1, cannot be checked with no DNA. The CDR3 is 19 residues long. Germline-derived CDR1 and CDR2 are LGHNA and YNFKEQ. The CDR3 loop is CASSGIPGQGSFGDSPLHF.

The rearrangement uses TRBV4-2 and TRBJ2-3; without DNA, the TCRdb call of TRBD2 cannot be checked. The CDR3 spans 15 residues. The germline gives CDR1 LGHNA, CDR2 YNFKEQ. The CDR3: CASSQTSNSADTQYF.

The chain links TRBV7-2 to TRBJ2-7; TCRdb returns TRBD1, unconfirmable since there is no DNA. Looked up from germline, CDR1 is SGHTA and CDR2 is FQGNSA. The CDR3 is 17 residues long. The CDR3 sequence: CASRTPPSRGSTYEQYF. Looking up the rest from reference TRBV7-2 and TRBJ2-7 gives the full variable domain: GAGVSQSPSNKVTEKGKDVELRCDPISGHTALYWYRQSLGQGLEFLIYFQGNSAPDKSGLPSDRFSAERTGGSVSTLTIQRTQQEDSAVYLCASRTPPSRGSTYEQYFGPGTRLTVT.

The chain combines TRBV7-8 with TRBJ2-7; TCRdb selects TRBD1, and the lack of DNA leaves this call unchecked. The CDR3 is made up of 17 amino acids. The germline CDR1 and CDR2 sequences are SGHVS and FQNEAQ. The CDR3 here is CASSLLPIATQGHEQYF.

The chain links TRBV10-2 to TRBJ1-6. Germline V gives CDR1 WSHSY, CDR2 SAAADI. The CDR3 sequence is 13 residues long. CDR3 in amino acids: CASSEVRSSPLHF.

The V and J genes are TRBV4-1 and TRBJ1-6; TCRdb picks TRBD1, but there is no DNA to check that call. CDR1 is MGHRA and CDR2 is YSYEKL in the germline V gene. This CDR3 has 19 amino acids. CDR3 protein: CASSQDFNRGSSYNSPLHF.